The entry below describes one TCR beta chain. What this receptor recognizes is not known. This entry belongs to a study of cytomegalovirus exposure and HLA in healthy donors (TCRdb year 2017). As for the study more broadly: According to an earlier analysis of 587 of the donors, 150 million to 200 million T cells yielded over 100 million unique TCR beta sequences and about 300 Gb of sequence data. About 280 gigabases of sequencing data and about 92 million unique TCR sequences made up an early release that covered 500 to 650 HLA-typed donors. Among the approximately 430 genotyped donors, approximately 77% belonged to the genetic ancestry cluster associated with self-reported Caucasian donors. The study was designed to test whether signatures of past pathogen exposure could be identified by cataloging public T cell receptors. The study profiled the T cell repertoires of hundreds of subjects by immunosequencing and related them to cytomegalovirus serostatus. In addition to the first cohort of 666 subjects, a separate validation cohort of 130 or so different subjects was used. The study combined high-throughput TCR immunosequencing, statistical association of individual TCRs with disease status, and machine learning to predict cytomegalovirus infection status. In a later analysis, previously published TCR beta repertoires from about 670 donors were re-analyzed and high-resolution HLA genotyping was added so that TCR occurrence patterns could be studied. Rather than drawing on any new phenotypic data, the later analysis identified candidate immune exposures from TCR beta sequences and the way those sequences occurred across donors. An earlier analysis of 500 to 750 of the donors applied high-throughput TCR beta sequencing to assess whether each TCR beta V gene segment acted as functional or pseudogenic. Donor age, sex, ethnicity and CMV serostatus were compiled alongside the repertoire data. A later genetic analysis took genome-wide SNP genotypes for about 65% of the roughly 670 donors and used that subset as a discovery cohort. All discovery cohort repertoires had been generated using a single sequencing platform. Class I and class II HLA loci were covered by the typing at four-digit resolution. Typing coverage differed by locus: A, B, C, DRB1 and DQB1 were typed in about 620-640 donors, DQA1 in 500 to 550, DPA1 in nearly 610, and DPB1 in 472. Because of strong linkage in the cohort, five DR-DQ haplotypes were treated as single units for association and clustering. Across some 400 genotyped donors of the cohort, an average of roughly 250,000 unique TCR beta nucleotide sequences per donor were sequenced, and around 19% of those sequences were non-productive. Broader findings and caveats from the paper: Most TCR sequences were observed very rarely across donors, whereas some public TCRs were present in many individuals. The classifier was reported to diagnose cytomegalovirus status with high specificity and sensitivity in both the original and validation cohorts. The cohort was sequenced for TCR beta chains only, and without alpha or paired-chain data the features that could be detected were limited. The authors suggested that the approach could potentially be extended to other disease states and immunological phenotypes. The earlier analysis of a few hundred of the donors excluded some 15 rarely observed V segments, including chromosome 9 orphons, because counts were too low. Correlated functional status among segregating V segments might reflect linkage disequilibrium, but an unknown experimental factor could not be ruled out. Strong co-occurrence of HLA alleles, especially DR and DQ, made assigning TCR associations to individual alleles difficult. In a later analysis, most CMV-associated TCR beta chains were found to appear HLA-restricted, with HLA associations seemingly driven largely by CMV exposure. Three of the identified cytomegalovirus-associated TCR beta chains were confirmed in vitro to be specific for cytomegalovirus antigens. A cluster of highly shared sequence variants was judged likely to represent a technical artifact of the sequencing pipeline. Compared with equally common non-associated chains, HLA-associated TCR beta chains in a later analysis were more clonally expanded and had lower generation probabilities. Compared with the approximately 710-donor mean, donors in an Asian-associated ancestry cluster had fewer N-insertions in productive TCRs, according to a later genetic analysis. In a later analysis, around 17,000 TCR beta sequences were associated with specific HLA alleles at a false discovery rate of 0.05. In the study, approximately 160 TCR beta chains were listed as associated with cytomegalovirus. Because HLA typing was unavailable for some donors at each locus, only the typed subset was used in association tests. An association between a missense DCLRE1C variant and V-gene and J-gene trimming of TCR beta chains was found in a later genetic analysis and replicated in an independent cohort. A further reported finding was that TCR beta sequences accurately predicted the HLA-A and HLA-B alleles for most subjects in the first cohort. Some IMGT-functional V segments, including TRBV6-2 and TRBV6-3, could not be distinguished by the 87-base-pair reads and were therefore excluded. Sequencing depth was assumed to be roughly uniform across donors in the presence/absence analyses, though that assumption may not hold. Immune exposure information for the cohort was limited to CMV serostatus. In an earlier analysis of roughly 560 of the donors, most TCR beta V segments were observed in productive rearrangements about 87% or about 30% of the time, broadly matching IMGT annotations. According to a later analysis, TCR association rates differed among HLA loci, with DRB1 alleles showing the most associated TCRs and HLA-C alleles showing the fewest. A later analysis reported that several top co-occurrence clusters appeared linked to parvovirus B19, influenza, CMV and Epstein-Barr virus.

The cohort consisted of 600 or so healthy bone marrow donors. All cohort members were sampled while nominally healthy, although unrecorded immune exposures were likely present. The donor was CMV seronegative and was included in the group of 352 seronegative cohort members. Every donor gave a peripheral blood sample, and the peripheral blood mononuclear cells from that sample were used for TCR beta sequencing. Genomic DNA extraction from the blood cell samples was performed with the Qiagen DNeasy Blood Extraction Kit. Library preparation used the immunoSEQ multiplex PCR assay. For the multiplex PCR, a mixture combining 60 forward primers for TCR Vbeta segments and 13 reverse primers for TCR Jbeta segments was used. A multiplex PCR assay on genomic DNA amplified the CDR3 region of rearranged TCR beta genes. The amplified TCR beta libraries were sequenced on the Illumina HiSeq System as 87-base-pair reads. The published analysis was carried out like this. In a later analysis, tens of millions of unique TCR beta chains were counted across the approximately 670 repertoires, and roughly 10 million of these chains were shared by at least two donors. To remove PCR and sequencing errors, raw reads were error-corrected and collapsed into unique sequences using a nearest-neighbor algorithm that merged closely related sequences. V, D and J gene segments were assigned by aligning CDR3 sequences to IMGT reference sequences. For a sequence to be retained, at least a six-nucleotide match to both a V gene segment and a J gene segment was required. Rearrangements were called productive when the CDR3 lacked stop codons and stayed in frame with V and J; all others were non-productive. Following IMGT convention, CDR3 was defined as the stretch from the second conserved V-encoded cysteine to the conserved J-encoded phenylalanine. Sequences without an unambiguous match to a single V gene segment were excluded from the earlier analysis of a few hundred of the donors. An earlier analysis of 587 of the donors called V segments functional above 56.7% productive rearrangements and segregating when the between-donor standard deviation exceeded 5%. A statistical classification framework was built for diagnosing cytomegalovirus status from the catalog of TCR beta chain sequences. A later analysis assigned V and J genes by comparing TCR nucleotide sequences with IMGT/GENE-DB human TR gene sequences. In a later analysis, CDR3 sequences and most-parsimonious VDJ recombination scenarios were assigned using the TCRdist pipeline. A later analysis defined each TCR beta chain by its CDR3 amino acid sequence plus V-gene family, and excluded reads lacking a unique V-gene family. As a way to deal with suspected cross-contamination and a sequencing artifact, a later analysis dropped roughly 600 nucleotide sequences that were highly shared and had low generation probability. In a later analysis, a clonal expansion index for each public chain was calculated from normalized within-repertoire ranks of inferred template counts. In a later analysis, generation probabilities were computed with a VDJ recombination model fitted to out-of-frame rearrangements, and the resulting probabilities were checked against IGoR. In a later analysis, hypergeometric tests were used to score TCR-TCR, TCR-HLA and TCR-CMV co-occurrence, with a repertoire-size bias correction applied to TCR pairs. A later analysis estimated false discovery rates by permuting HLA or CMV assignments 20 times. A later analysis grouped co-occurring TCRs with DBSCAN, adding TCRdist sequence similarity when clustering within HLA-allele-positive subsets. Repertoires with fewer than 30,000 or more than 120,000 public chains were left out of co-occurrence clustering, as were a handful of repertoires with anomalous nucleotide sharing. TCRdb holds this immuneACCESS table with in-frame rearrangements only. Some clones are missing; in checked studies, unresolved V genes explain under half, and the rest has no known cause. For V, J and clone size, that table is used; D and trimming come from the DNA. The sample's clone listing holds about 100,000 clones. The ten largest clonotypes hold around 0.59% of the sample.

CDR1 and CDR2 are read off the germline V gene (reference sequence) as SGHKS and YYEKEE. The germline ends are 15 bases apart after V is trimmed by 1 base and J by 7 bases. The cysteine opens and the phenylalanine closes a CDR3 of 15 amino acids. The retained sequence is limited to the CDR3, 45 bases, with the frame set at the first base. The sequence links TRBV5-5 to TRBJ1-5, with a tentative D gene TRBD1 over 5 matching bases. Material for sequencing was PBMCs. The receptor was isolated from a man aged 45-65 years in good health and CMV-seronegative. The CDR3: CASSLIIQGGQPQHF. The DNA sequence is TGTGCCAGCAGCTTGATCATCCAGGGAGGACAGCCCCAGCATTTT.